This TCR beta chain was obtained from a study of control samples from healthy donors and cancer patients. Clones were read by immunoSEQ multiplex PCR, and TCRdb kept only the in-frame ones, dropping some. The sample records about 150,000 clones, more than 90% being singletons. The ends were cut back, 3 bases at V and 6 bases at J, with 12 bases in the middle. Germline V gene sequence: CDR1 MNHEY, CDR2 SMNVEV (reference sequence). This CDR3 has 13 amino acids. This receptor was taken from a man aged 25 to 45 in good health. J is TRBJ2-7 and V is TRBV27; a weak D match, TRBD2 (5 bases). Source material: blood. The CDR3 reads CASSLFLSGEQYF. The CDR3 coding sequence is TGTGCCAGCAGTTTGTTCTTAAGCGGCGAGCAGTACTTC.